Following are 20 T cell receptor beta chains from one sample sequenced in a study of T cell responses to AZD1222 COVID-19 vaccine. The repertoire was sequenced with immunoSEQ multiplex PCR; TCRdb's copy has only in-frame clones and lacks some. The repertoire has about 96,000 clones, 70% to 90% of them found once; the top ten carry roughly 1.5%. The input for sequencing was peripheral blood, taken on day 0 of AZD1222 vaccination. The receptors stem from an adult in good health.

The rearrangement links TRBV5-5 to TRBJ2-7; D is unresolved. The CDR3 consists of 11 residues. Trimming took 4 bases from V and 1 from J, leaving 3 bases between them. Germline CDR1 reads SGHKS; CDR2 reads YYEKEE (reference sequence). CDR3 loop: CASSESYEQYF. The CDR3 nucleotides read TGTGCCAGCAGCGAGTCCTACGAGCAGTACTTC.

This clone was seen only a few times. Here the CDR3 reads CAARGLLNTEAFF. In DNA, the CDR3 is TGTGCCGCGCGGGGATTACTGAACACTGAAGCTTTCTTT. The chain carries TRBV7-9 and TRBJ1-1, with D uncertain. CDR1 and CDR2 (germline): SEHNR, FQNEAQ (reference sequence). V lost 11 bases, J lost 0 bases, and 13 bases lay in between. This CDR3 has 13 residues. Using reference TRBV7-9 and TRBJ1-1 for the parts outside the CDR3, the full variable domain is DTGVSQNPRHKITKRGQNVTFRCDPISEHNRLYWYRQTLGQGPEFLTYFQNEAQLEKSRLLSDRFSAERPKGSFSTLEIQRTEQGDSAMYLCAARGLLNTEAFFGQGTRLTVV.

This sequence joins TRBV30 and TRBJ1-6, with D unresolved. Germline V gives CDR1 GTSNPN, CDR2 SVGIG (reference sequence). The CDR3 is 12 residues long. The germline V and J ends were trimmed by 4 bases and 15 bases, with 16 bases remaining between them. The DNA for the CDR3 is TGTGCCTGGAAACATGGTCCCCTAGGCCTCCACTTT. The encoded protein is CAWKHGPLGLHF.

J is TRBJ2-2 and V is TRBV7-2; unclear D gene. Germline V lookup: CDR1 SGHTA, CDR2 FQGNSA. Between the trimmed V and J ends, which lost 5 bases and 8 bases, there was a span of 18 bases. The CDR3 covers 15 residues. The CDR3: CASSPQSGVSGELFF. In DNA, the CDR3 is TGTGCCAGCAGCCCCCAATCCGGCGTTTCTGGGGAGCTGTTTTTT.

V gene TRBV6-5 combines with J gene TRBJ1-3; D not resolved. Trimming left V 6 bases short and J 0 bases short, with 9 bases between. From germline, CDR1 is MNHEY and CDR2 SVGAGI. CDR3 size: 14 residues. This CDR3 is CASRSWVSGNTIYF. CDR3 in DNA: TGTGCCAGCAGGTCCTGGGTCTCTGGAAACACCATATATTTT.

The chain links TRBV28 to TRBJ1-6, with D uncertain. The germline V and J ends were trimmed by 6 bases and 6 bases, with 6 bases remaining between them. CDR3 size: 12 residues. In germline, CDR1 is MDHEN, CDR2 SYDVKM. The CDR3 here is CASRRSNSPLHF. For the CDR3, the DNA is TGTGCCAGCAGGCGTAGTAATTCACCCCTCCACTTT.

Sample share makes this clone medium-sized. V usage is TRBV6-1 and J usage is TRBJ2-5, with D possibly matching TRBD2 (5 bases). CDR1 MNHNS and CDR2 SASEGT come from the germline V gene. Trimming cost V 5 bases and J 2 bases, with 12 bases left between them. The CDR3 runs to 14 residues. CDR3 region: CASSYSELQETQYF. The CDR3 DNA follows: TGTGCCAGCAGTTATAGCGAACTGCAAGAGACCCAGTACTTC.

The chain couples TRBV15 to TRBJ1-1; the D is unclear. V lost 1 base and J 4 bases, leaving 10 bases between the germline ends. The germline gives CDR1 LNHNV, CDR2 YYDKDF (reference sequence). The CDR3 contains 14 residues. This CDR3 reads CATSRVHTGTEAFF. CDR3 bases: TGTGCCACCAGCAGAGTCCATACGGGCACTGAAGCTTTCTTT. Looking up the rest from reference TRBV15 and TRBJ1-1 gives the full variable domain: DAMVIQNPRYQVTQFGKPVTLSCSQTLNHNVMYWYQQKSSQAPKLLFHYYDKDFNNEADTPDNFQSRRPNTSFCFLDIRSPGLGDTAMYLCATSRVHTGTEAFFGQGTRLTVV.

This clone occurred a few times. The rearrangement joins TRBV2 to TRBJ1-4, with 7 bases matching TRBD1. The CDR3 loop spans 14 amino acids. CDR1 is SNHLY, CDR2 FYNNEI, per germline. The J segment lost 7 bases and the V segment lost 4 bases, leaving 6 bases of the junction unmatched. The CDR3 nucleotides read TGTGCCAGCAGTGTTAGGGGGCCCGGTGAAAAACTGTTTTTT. It codes for CASSVRGPGEKLFF.

V usage is TRBV2 and J usage is TRBJ1-1, with D hard to call. The CDR3 loop spans 13 amino acids. Trimming pared 10 bases from V and 0 bases from J, leaving 12 bases between. CDR1 is SNHLY, CDR2 FYNNEI, per germline. The CDR3, as DNA: TGTGCCACCGGCGGGAGAATGAACACTGAAGCTTTCTTT. This sequence encodes CATGGRMNTEAFF.

This sequence joins TRBV15 and TRBJ2-5; D gene uncertain. V dropped 4 bases and J dropped 5 bases, with 11 bases sitting between them. CDR1 and CDR2 from the germline V gene are LNHNV and YYDKDF (reference sequence). The CDR3 has 13 residues. In nucleotides, the CDR3 is TGTGCCACCAGCATTGGGTCGGGCGAGACCCAGTACTTC. Translation gives CATSIGSGETQYF.

This chain connects TRBV7-9 to TRBJ2-1; the match to TRBD1 covers 9 bases. The trim removed 3 bases at V and 6 bases at J, leaving 6 bases unmatched. This CDR3 spans 15 amino acids. Germline lookup yields CDR1 SEHNR and CDR2 FQNEAQ (reference sequence). The CDR3 loop is CASSFGTGRPNEQFF. The DNA of the CDR3 is TGTGCCAGCAGCTTCGGGACAGGGAGGCCCAATGAGCAGTTCTTC.

This clone was recorded only once. The rearrangement links TRBV28 to TRBJ1-4; TRBD1 agrees at 9 bases. The CDR3 has 17 amino acids. Germline trimming cut 7 bases from V and 1 base from J; bases unmatched to any gene: 10. CDR1 is MDHEN and CDR2 is SYDVKM in the germline V gene. CDR3 DNA: TGTGCCAGCAATTCCGGGACAGGGACTGGAACTAATGAAAAACTGTTTTTT. It yields the protein CASNSGTGTGTNEKLFF.

The genes are TRBV19 and TRBJ2-2; TRBD1 or TRBD2 may be the D gene (6 bases each). The CDR3 consists of 14 residues. The V gene's germline CDR1 is LNHDA and CDR2 SQIVND (reference sequence). As DNA, the CDR3 is TGTGCGAGTGGCCGGGGGCAGAACACCGGGGAGCTGTTTTTT. Translating gives CASGRGQNTGELFF.

This chain links TRBV6-5 with TRBJ1-5; no clear D. The germline V gene encodes CDR1 MNHEY and CDR2 SVGAGI. The CDR3 covers 12 residues. V was clipped by 6 bases and J by 3 bases, with 6 bases between them. Here the CDR3 DNA reads TGTGCCAGCAGCCCCCCCAATCAGCCCCAGCATTTT. Protein product: CASSPPNQPQHF.

V is TRBV2 and J is TRBJ2-7, with 8 bases fitting TRBD1. Germline-derived CDR1 and CDR2 are SNHLY and FYNNEI. CDR3 length equals 13 residues. The V segment lost 6 bases and the J segment 3 bases; nucleotides outside the gene matches: 4. This CDR3 is CASRKDRVYEQYF. The DNA of the CDR3 is TGTGCCAGCAGGAAGGACAGGGTCTACGAGCAGTACTTC. Full variable domain (missing parts from reference TRBV2 and TRBJ2-7): EPEVTQTPSHQVTQMGQEVILRCVPISNHLYFYWYRQILGQKVEFLVSFYNNEISEKSEIFDDQFSVERPDGSNFTLKIRSTKLEDSAMYFCASRKDRVYEQYFGPGTRLTVT.

The genes are TRBV13 and TRBJ1-1, with 7 nucleotides matching TRBD1. The V segment lost 5 bases and the J segment 1 base; nucleotides outside the gene matches: 1. The germline V gene has CDR1 PRHDT and CDR2 FYEKMQ (reference sequence). This CDR3 contains 13 residues. The CDR3 nucleotides read TGTGCCAGCAGCCGGGACAGGAACACTGAAGCTTTCTTT. Protein: CASSRDRNTEAFF. Full variable domain (outside the CDR3, taken from reference TRBV13 and TRBJ1-1): AAGVIQSPRHLIKEKRETATLKCYPIPRHDTVYWYQQGPGQDPQFLISFYEKMQSDKGSIPDRFSAQQFSDYHSELNMSSLELGDSALYFCASSRDRNTEAFFGQGTRLTVV.

The chain combines TRBV19 with TRBJ2-7, with TRBD1 identical over 11 bases. Germline CDR1 LNHDA, CDR2 SQIVND (reference sequence). The J segment lost 3 bases and the V segment lost 3 bases, leaving 1 base of the junction unmatched. CDR3 length equals 14 residues. CDR3 sequence: CASSIGTGGYEQYF. The CDR3 bases are TGTGCCAGTAGTATCGGGACAGGGGGCTACGAGCAGTACTTC.

This clone appeared a single time. The genes are TRBV10-3 and TRBJ2-7, with D possibly being TRBD1 (7 bases). The CDR3 is made up of 13 amino acids. Per the germline V gene, CDR1 is ENHRY and CDR2 is SYGVKD. V was shortened by 6 bases and J by 7 bases, with 16 bases between the two germline ends. The CDR3 reads CAISGGQSMEQYF. CDR3 in DNA: TGTGCCATCAGCGGGGGACAGTCCATGGAGCAGTACTTC.

The V and J genes are TRBV2 and TRBJ1-1; weak D call: TRBD1 (6 bases). The CDR3 spans 13 residues. V shed 5 bases and J shed 3 bases, with 10 bases lying between them. Germline V gives CDR1 SNHLY, CDR2 FYNNEI. CDR3 region: CASSQQGYTEAFF. The CDR3 DNA reads TGTGCCAGCAGTCAACAGGGTTACACTGAAGCTTTCTTT. Full variable domain (rest looked up from reference TRBV2 and TRBJ1-1): EPEVTQTPSHQVTQMGQEVILRCVPISNHLYFYWYRQILGQKVEFLVSFYNNEISEKSEIFDDQFSVERPDGSNFTLKIRSTKLEDSAMYFCASSQQGYTEAFFGQGTRLTVV.